This TCR beta chain emerged from a study of graft-versus-host responses after intestinal transplantation. The authors processed graft tissue to release intraepithelial and lamina propria lymphocytes. Concerning this clone itself: No antigen is known for it.

TCRdb's copy holds only in-frame clones and misses some; the assay was immunoSEQ multiplex PCR. The sample consists of over 1,500 clones, about 83% of them appearing once. The study, taken as a whole, reports: GvH clones surfaced in recipient marrow, some emerging earlier in ileum or blood.

The CDR3 sequence is 14 residues long. The ends lost 9 bases at V and 7 bases at J; junction bases unmatched: 5. The germline V gene encodes CDR1 WNHNN and CDR2 SYGVQD (reference sequence). V and J are TRBV10-1 and TRBJ2-2, with 13 bases identical to TRBD2. The sequence was obtained from a human patient who received an intestinal transplant, so some T cells may come from the graft donor. The sequenced sample was ileum tissue, obtained 12 days after intestinal transplant. CDR3 sequence (DNA): TGCGCCAGACTAGCGGGAGGGCCTATCGGGGAGCTGTTTTTT. Protein: CARLAGGPIGELFF.